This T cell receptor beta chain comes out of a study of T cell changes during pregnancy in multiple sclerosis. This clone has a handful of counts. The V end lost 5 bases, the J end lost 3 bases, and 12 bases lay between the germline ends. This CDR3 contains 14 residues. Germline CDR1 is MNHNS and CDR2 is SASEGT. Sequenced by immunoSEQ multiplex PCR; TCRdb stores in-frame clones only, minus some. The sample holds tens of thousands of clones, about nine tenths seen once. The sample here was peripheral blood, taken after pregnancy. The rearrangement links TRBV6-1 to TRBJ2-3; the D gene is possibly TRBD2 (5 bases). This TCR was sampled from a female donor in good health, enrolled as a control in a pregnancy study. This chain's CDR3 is CASSSAGSTDTQYF. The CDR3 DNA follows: TGTGCCAGCAGTTCGGCGGGTAGTACAGATACGCAGTATTTT.